This T cell receptor beta chain appears in the sequencing data of a study of blood T cells in healthy people across ages (dated by TCRdb to between 2015 and 2017). About the full investigation: In model experiments, template switching captured about one uniquely barcoded TCR beta cDNA molecule for every two T cells. Using deep sequencing normalized with unique cDNA molecular identifiers, the study measured how TCR beta repertoire diversity changes with age. The donors were split into four age groups: young (average approximately 16 years), middle-aged (about 40), aged (62) and long-lived (approximately 80). To avoid experimental bias, donors of different ages were distributed randomly across sequencing lanes. Two additional independent replicas of 1 million unique cDNA reads from the same blood draw were analyzed for two donors (one aged 18 to 29 and one aged 80 or older).

Library creation used 5' RACE. The data were produced on an Illumina HiSeq 2500. A second PCR of roughly 6 to 11 cycles was run with a J-beta primer mix and a sample-barcoded 5' primer. Each TCR beta cDNA molecule received a unique molecular identifier from a template-switch 5' adaptor carrying 12 random nucleotides. Each sample yielded at least 3 million CDR3-containing paired-end reads. The Mint cDNA synthesis kit, primed by a TRBC-specific oligonucleotide, was used to synthesize first-strand cDNA from all RNA. Following uracil-DNA glycosylase treatment, all cDNA underwent a first 18-cycle PCR with the universal primers M1SS and BC2_uni_R. In the original analysis: For normalization, 1 million high-quality reads were randomly selected from each sample, with every read carrying a distinct molecular identifier. Reads with shared molecular identifiers were discarded instead of being binned into consensus sequences. MiTCR, set to a Q25 quality threshold and the strictest error-elimination algorithm, was used for CDR3 identification, clonotype clustering and error correction. Lower-bound total TCR beta diversity was estimated with a nonparametric unseen species model using Euler transformation. TCRdb handled the public reads itself, with Q25 trimming in fastp and clone calling in MiXCR, and kept productive beta chains. Identical CDR3 proteins give one entry, which carries the most common genes and DNA. Clone size and V and J calls follow TCRdb, not the original study. The sample records 600,000 to 1,000,000 distinct CDR3 sequences, roughly 64% of which are singletons. The ten largest clones add up to roughly 20% of the sample.

Points on this clonotype: Its binding antigen is unknown. The input lacks base qualities; no much larger clone sits a single base away.

Study-wide conclusions, independent of this receptor: Estimates of total diversity based on one million sequenced T cells were regarded as lower bounds and as underestimates. Observed TCR beta diversity correlated strongly with the percentage of naive T cells measured by flow cytometry. Observed TCR beta diversity per million T cells fell roughly linearly with age, and a significant reduction was already apparent by age roughly 40. Compared with the aged group, the long-lived group had more naive CD4+ T cells, fewer expanded clones and increased TCR diversity, a pattern suggesting age selection. Because profiling used bulk unsorted PBMCs, naive and antigen-experienced compartments could not be compared conclusively. Because donor CMV infection status was unknown, age-related changes in expanded clonotypes were potentially confounded.

The germline V gene gives CDR1 as SGHRS and CDR2 as YFSETQ. Trimming removed 2 bases from V and 9 bases from J; the gene matches leave 11 bases unexplained. Measured from the cysteine to the phenylalanine, the CDR3 is 15 residues long. Of the read, only the CDR3 DNA is kept; its 45 bases are in frame from base 1. The donors were roughly 40 Caucasian individuals from Russia, aged roughly 6 to 90 years, who were systemically healthy. Each donor gave approximately 9.3 milliliters of peripheral blood, collected into EDTA-treated Vacutainer tubes. Ficoll-Paque density-gradient centrifugation was used to isolate PBMCs, with at least 6 million per sample. Trizol reagent was used to extract total RNA from PBMCs, with at least 5.5 micrograms per sample. Naive CD45RAhigh/CD27high T cell percentages were measured by flow cytometry on a PBMC aliquot from every donor.

The TCR sequence derives from a young man in good health. Sequencing was performed on blood. This sequence uses TRBV5-1 and TRBJ2-1, with TRBD2 matching 7 junction bases. The nucleotide sequence is given as TGCGCCAGCAGCTTTAGGGGAGGGGCAGGATCTGAGCAGTTCTTC. This translates into CASSFRGGAGSEQFF.